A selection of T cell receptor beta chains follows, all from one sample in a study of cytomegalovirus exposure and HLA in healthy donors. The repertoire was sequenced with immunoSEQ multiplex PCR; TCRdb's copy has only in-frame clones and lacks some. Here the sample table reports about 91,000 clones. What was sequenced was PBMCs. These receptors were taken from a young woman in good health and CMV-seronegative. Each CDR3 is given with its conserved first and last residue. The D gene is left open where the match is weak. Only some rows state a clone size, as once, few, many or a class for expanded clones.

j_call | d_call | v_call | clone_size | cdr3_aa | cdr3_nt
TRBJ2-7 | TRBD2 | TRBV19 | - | CASTPSGEIYEQYF | TGTGCCAGCACCCCAAGCGGGGAAATCTACGAGCAGTACTTC
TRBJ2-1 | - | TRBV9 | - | CASSVGPGRVERDTYNEQFF | TGTGCCAGCAGCGTAGGTCCAGGGCGCGTTGAGCGGGACACCTACAATGAGCAGTTCTTC
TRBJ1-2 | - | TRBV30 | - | CAWSVLGRGVGYTF | TGTGCCTGGAGTGTACTGGGCAGGGGCGTCGGCTACACCTTC
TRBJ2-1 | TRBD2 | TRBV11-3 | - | CASSLASGPYNEQFF | TGTGCCAGCAGCTTAGCTAGCGGGCCTTACAATGAGCAGTTCTTC
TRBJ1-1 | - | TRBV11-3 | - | CASSDSMNTEAFF | TGTGCCAGCAGCGACTCCATGAACACTGAAGCTTTCTTT
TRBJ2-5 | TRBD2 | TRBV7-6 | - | CASSFPLSGVEETQYF | TGTGCCAGCAGCTTCCCCCTAAGCGGGGTGGAGGAGACCCAGTACTTC
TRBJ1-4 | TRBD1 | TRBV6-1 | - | CASSLGQSNEKLFF | TGTGCCAGCAGCCTGGGACAGTCTAATGAAAAACTGTTTTTT
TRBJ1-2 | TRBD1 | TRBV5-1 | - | CASSTGQGAVGYTF | TGCGCCAGCAGCACGGGACAGGGGGCGGTTGGCTACACCTTC
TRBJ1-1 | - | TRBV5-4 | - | CASSLGDLNTEAFF | TGTGCCAGCAGCTTGGGGGACTTGAACACTGAAGCTTTCTTT
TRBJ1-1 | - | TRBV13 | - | CASSFDSAEAFF | TGTGCCAGCAGCTTTGATAGCGCTGAAGCTTTCTTT
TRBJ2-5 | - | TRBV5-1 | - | CASGISETQYF | TGCGCCAGCGGCATTTCAGAGACCCAGTACTTC
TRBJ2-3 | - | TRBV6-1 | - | CASSEQFFSTDTQYF | TGTGCCAGCAGTGAACAGTTCTTTAGCACAGATACGCAGTATTTT
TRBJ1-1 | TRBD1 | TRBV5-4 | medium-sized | CASSLTGDANTEAFF | TGTGCCAGCAGCTTGACAGGGGACGCGAACACTGAAGCTTTCTTT
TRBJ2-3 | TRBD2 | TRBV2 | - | CASRLTPSGRGTDTQYF | TGTGCCAGCAGGTTGACACCTAGCGGGCGAGGCACAGATACGCAGTATTTT
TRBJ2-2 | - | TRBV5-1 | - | CASSWSHRALATGELFF | TGCGCCAGCAGCTGGTCGCACAGGGCGCTCGCCACCGGGGAGCTGTTTTTT
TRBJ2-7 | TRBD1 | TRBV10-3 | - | CAISEGQGYEQYF | TGTGCCATCAGTGAGGGACAGGGGTACGAGCAGTACTTC
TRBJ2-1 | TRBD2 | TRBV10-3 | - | CAISGLTLAGSNNEQFF | TGTGCCATCAGTGGACTTACACTAGCGGGGAGCAACAATGAGCAGTTCTTC
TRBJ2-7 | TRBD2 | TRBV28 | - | CASRPYSGRVTYEQYF | TGTGCCAGCAGACCATATAGCGGGAGGGTAACCTACGAGCAGTACTTC